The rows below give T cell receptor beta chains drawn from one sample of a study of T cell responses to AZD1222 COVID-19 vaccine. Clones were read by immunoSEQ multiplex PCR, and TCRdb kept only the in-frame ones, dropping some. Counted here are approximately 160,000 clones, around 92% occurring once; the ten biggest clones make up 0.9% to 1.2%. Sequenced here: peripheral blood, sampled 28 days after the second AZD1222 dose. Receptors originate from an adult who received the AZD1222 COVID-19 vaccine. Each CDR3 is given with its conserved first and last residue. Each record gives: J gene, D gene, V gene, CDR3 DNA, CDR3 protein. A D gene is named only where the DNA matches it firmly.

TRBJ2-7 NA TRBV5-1 TGCGCCAGCAGCTTGGGATCGGTTCCCTACGAGCAGTACTTC CASSLGSVPYEQYF
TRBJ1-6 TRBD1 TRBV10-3 TGTGCCATCAGTGTCGGGACAGGGGACCTCGGAGGCCTCCACTTT CAISVGTGDLGGLHF
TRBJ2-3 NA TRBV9 TGTGCCAGCAGCGTAGGGGTAGCCCCAGATACGCAGTATTTT CASSVGVAPDTQYF
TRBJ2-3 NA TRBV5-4 TGTGCCAGCAGCTTTGAGAGGGGGGGCACAGATACGCAGTATTTT CASSFERGGTDTQYF
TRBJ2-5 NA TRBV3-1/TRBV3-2 TGTGCCAGCAGCCAATTTGAGACCCAGTACTTC CASSQFETQYF
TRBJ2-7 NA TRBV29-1 TGCAGCGCCGGGTGGGGGTTAACCTACGAGCAGTACTTC CSAGWGLTYEQYF
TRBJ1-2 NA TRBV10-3 TGTGCCATCCTCCAGGCCGAGGAGGGCTACACCTTC CAILQAEEGYTF
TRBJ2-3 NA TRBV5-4 TGTGCCAGCAGCTTCGGGCAGGGGACCACAGATACGCAGTATTTT CASSFGQGTTDTQYF
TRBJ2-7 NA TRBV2 TGTGCCAGCGGTCGGGCCTTCTACGAGCAGTACTTC CASGRAFYEQYF
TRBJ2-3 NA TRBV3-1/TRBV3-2 TGTGCCAGCAGCCAAGACCCCGGGGGACTCACAGATACGCAGTATTTT CASSQDPGGLTDTQYF